This is a list of T cell receptor beta chains from one sample in a study of cytomegalovirus exposure and HLA in healthy donors. The data were produced by immunoSEQ multiplex PCR, yet TCRdb's version contains in-frame clones alone and is incomplete. Among roughly 190,000 clones listed, around 80% were seen once. Sequencing used PBMCs. Receptors were obtained from a woman in her forties in good health and CMV-seronegative. Both conserved end residues are part of each CDR3. The D gene is left open where the match is weak.

CDR3 protein: CSVLPGRGGYEQYF
CDR3 length: 14
J gene: NA
V gene: TRBV29-1
D gene: NA

CDR3 protein: CASSSPTGTFEQYF
CDR3 length: 14
J gene: TRBJ2-7
V gene: TRBV5-1
D gene: NA

CDR3 protein: CASSGLINQPQHF
CDR3 length: 13
J gene: TRBJ1-5
V gene: TRBV19
D gene: NA

CDR3 protein: CASSHLHLLADTSTDTQYF
CDR3 length: 19
J gene: TRBJ2-3
V gene: TRBV4-2
D gene: TRBD2

CDR3 protein: CASSLGQGEGAFF
CDR3 length: 13
J gene: TRBJ1-1
V gene: TRBV5-4
D gene: TRBD1

CDR3 protein: CASSTATSGRYEQYF
CDR3 length: 15
J gene: TRBJ2-7
V gene: TRBV6-5
D gene: TRBD2

CDR3 protein: CASEQGEGNEQFF
CDR3 length: 13
J gene: TRBJ2-1
V gene: TRBV4-2
D gene: NA

CDR3 protein: CASSLVAGKAFF
CDR3 length: 12
J gene: TRBJ1-1
V gene: TRBV7-2
D gene: NA

CDR3 protein: CASRNLPGQGDEQYF
CDR3 length: 15
J gene: TRBJ2-7
V gene: TRBV7-9
D gene: TRBD1

CDR3 protein: CASQQGANTEAFF
CDR3 length: 13
J gene: TRBJ1-1
V gene: TRBV5-5
D gene: TRBD1

CDR3 protein: CASSPQGYNEQFF
CDR3 length: 13
J gene: TRBJ2-1
V gene: TRBV27
D gene: NA

CDR3 protein: CASSLGQARVYGYTF
CDR3 length: 15
J gene: TRBJ1-2
V gene: TRBV7-9
D gene: NA

CDR3 protein: CATSPSGSRNEQFF
CDR3 length: 14
J gene: TRBJ2-1
V gene: TRBV15
D gene: TRBD2

CDR3 protein: CSARGSGVQFF
CDR3 length: 11
J gene: TRBJ2-1
V gene: TRBV20-1
D gene: TRBD2

CDR3 protein: CASSADGQGTQPQHF
CDR3 length: 15
J gene: TRBJ1-5
V gene: TRBV5-1
D gene: TRBD1

CDR3 protein: CASSPWGRGANNEQFF
CDR3 length: 16
J gene: TRBJ2-1
V gene: TRBV7-8
D gene: NA

CDR3 protein: CSVEGGYNEQFF
CDR3 length: 12
J gene: TRBJ2-1
V gene: TRBV29-1
D gene: NA

CDR3 protein: CASGAAGLETQYF
CDR3 length: 13
J gene: TRBJ2-5
V gene: TRBV9
D gene: NA

CDR3 protein: CASSQGAQGAIGELFF
CDR3 length: 16
J gene: TRBJ2-2
V gene: TRBV5-1
D gene: TRBD1

CDR3 protein: CASGTSPNEQFF
CDR3 length: 12
J gene: TRBJ2-1
V gene: TRBV5-1
D gene: NA

CDR3 protein: CASSSGQGVPNGDTEAFF
CDR3 length: 18
J gene: TRBJ1-1
V gene: TRBV7-6
D gene: TRBD1

CDR3 protein: CASSPRDRDSDGYTF
CDR3 length: 15
J gene: TRBJ1-2
V gene: TRBV4-3
D gene: TRBD1

CDR3 protein: CASSFGLNQGAEAFF
CDR3 length: 15
J gene: TRBJ1-1
V gene: TRBV5-1
D gene: TRBD1

CDR3 protein: CASSLPGTGGGYTF
CDR3 length: 14
J gene: TRBJ1-2
V gene: TRBV11-2
D gene: TRBD1